This T cell receptor beta chain was captured by sequencing in a study of cytomegalovirus exposure and HLA in healthy donors. 60 Vbeta and 13 Jbeta primers were used in PCR. Authors' analysis steps: Unique TCR beta chains totaled roughly 80 million in a later count, with roughly 11 million of them shared. TCRdb's copy holds only in-frame clones and misses some; the assay was immunoSEQ multiplex PCR. V, J and clone size are taken as reported in that table, and D and trimming were inferred from the DNA itself. In the table there are some 180,000 clones, around 80% of which are singletons. The V gene lost 3 bases and the J gene lost 5 bases, with 7 bases spanning the gap. CDR1 is SQVTM, CDR2 ANQGSEA, per germline. The CDR3 is 11 residues long.

The V and J genes are TRBV29-1 and TRBJ2-5, with D unresolved. This clonotype was obtained from a girl aged 5 to 17 in good health and CMV-seropositive. Sequenced input: PBMCs. The CDR3 spells CSVDPRETQYF. In DNA form, the CDR3 reads TGCAGCGTTGACCCGCGGGAGACCCAGTACTTC.